Described below is a single T cell receptor (beta chain) sequence and its context. Its antigen is unknown. With sequencing, the targeted depth ranged from 1 in 200,000 to 1 in 1 million T cells. This table comes from immunoSEQ multiplex PCR, and its TCRdb copy is limited to in-frame clones, with some not included. The profile shows about 300,000 clones, more than 70% of them singletons. This sample stems from a study of cytotoxic CD8 clonotypes in ibrutinib-treated CLL. General observations from the study: Rising at ibrutinib response, clonality subsequently fell back toward baseline at progression.

The CDR3 is made up of 16 amino acids. Germline assignment: CDR1 SGHVT and CDR2 SQSDAQ. The ends were cut back, 5 bases at V and 0 bases at J, with 14 bases in the middle. Sample: PBMCs, taken at disease progression, from a patient treated with ibrutinib. The receptor was isolated from a human donor with chronic lymphocytic leukemia. The V and J genes are TRBV7-4 and TRBJ1-3; maybe TRBD1 (5 bases). CDR3 sequence: CASSPGLKSSGNTIYF. CDR3 bases: TGTGCCAGCAGCCCGGGACTGAAGAGCTCTGGAAACACCATATATTTT.